The 10 T cell receptor beta chains reported below all come from one sample, sequenced in a study of blood T cells in healthy people across ages. It was with a sample-barcoded 5' primer and a J-beta primer mix that a second PCR of about 6 to 12 cycles was run. TCRdb re-called the 5' RACE reads through MiXCR, storing one row per CDR3 protein. The data hold a few hundred thousand distinct CDR3 sequences, with about 26% observed a single time. Material: blood. The origin of the receptors is a woman aged 70-85 years in good health.

This clonotype appeared a few times. The chain has TRBV7-2 and TRBJ2-5; maybe TRBD1 (7 bases). With 5 bases removed from V and 5 bases from J, the gap between germline ends came to 15 bases. This CDR3 is 14 amino acids long. The germline CDR1 and CDR2 sequences are SGHTA and FQGNSA. This CDR3 is CASSPGGLVETQYF. The DNA for the CDR3 is TGTGCCAGCAGCCCAGGGGGACTCGTCGAGACCCAGTACTTC.

This clonotype has more than one count but fewer than ten. This chain uses TRBV2 with TRBJ2-7; D not certain. V lost 7 bases and J lost 2, with 12 bases in between. The CDR3 loop spans 13 amino acids. CDR1 SNHLY and CDR2 FYNNEI come from the germline V gene. CDR3 protein: CASTSSLTYEQYF. In DNA, the CDR3 is TGTGCCAGCACCAGCAGTTTGACCTACGAGCAGTACTTC.

The chain carries TRBV7-2 and TRBJ2-5; D gene uncertain. Trimming took 7 bases from V and 9 from J, leaving 15 bases between them. Germline-derived CDR1 and CDR2 are SGHTA and FQGNSA. This CDR3 contains 12 residues. As DNA, the CDR3 is TGTGCCAGCAACCCGGGCAGTGGAGCCCAGTACTTC. It is translated as CASNPGSGAQYF.

J is TRBJ2-5 and V is TRBV5-5; the D is unclear. Between the trimmed V and J ends, which lost 0 bases and 12 bases, there was a span of 21 bases. Germline CDR1 reads SGHKS; CDR2 reads YYEKEE (reference sequence). The CDR3 loop spans 15 amino acids. CDR3 coding DNA: TGTGCCAGCAGCTTGGATTTGAGCTTCTGGTCTAAAAAGTACTTC. Protein product: CASSLDLSFWSKKYF.

Ten or more counts support this clonotype. V usage is TRBV12-3 or TRBV12-4 and J usage is TRBJ2-6, with D hard to call. The CDR3 totals 13 residues. The V end lost 6 bases, the J end lost 0 bases, and 3 bases lay between the germline ends. CDR3 residues: CASRTSGANVLTF. The CDR3 nucleotides are TGTGCCAGCAGGACCTCTGGGGCCAACGTCCTGACTTTC.

V is TRBV4-2 and J is TRBJ2-4, with TRBD1 as a possible D gene (6 bases). Per the germline V gene, CDR1 is LGHNA and CDR2 is YNFKEQ. V was trimmed by 2 bases and J by 2 bases, leaving 10 bases between them. CDR3 length: 15 residues. Written as DNA, the CDR3 is TGTGCCAGCAGCCAACTGACAGGCACCAAAAACATTCAGTACTTC. Amino acids: CASSQLTGTKNIQYF.

The V gene is TRBV5-1, the J gene TRBJ2-2; D is uncertain. This CDR3 contains 15 residues. Trimming pared 0 bases from V and 3 bases from J, leaving 9 bases between. Germline CDR1 SGHRS, CDR2 YFSETQ. In DNA, the CDR3 is TGCGCCAGCAGCTTGGGGGCCGCTTACACCGGGGAGCTGTTTTTT. Encoded protein: CASSLGAAYTGELFF.

This chain uses TRBV4-1 with TRBJ2-7; D unclear. V lost 0 bases and J lost 3, with 9 bases in between. The CDR3 length is 14 residues. Germline CDR1 is MGHRA and CDR2 is YSYEKL. This chain's CDR3 is CASSQDNYGYEQYF. The CDR3 DNA reads TGCGCCAGCAGCCAAGATAATTACGGCTACGAGCAGTACTTC.

This clonotype came up a few times. The chain couples TRBV11-2 to TRBJ2-3; TRBD2 aligns across 8 bases. This CDR3 has 14 residues. Germline V gives CDR1 SGHAT, CDR2 FQNNGV. Losses at the gene ends were 5 bases for V and 3 bases for J; bases not matched to a gene: 4. The CDR3 nucleotides are TGTGCCAGCAGCCCACGGGGGGGGACAGATACGCAGTATTTT. Protein product: CASSPRGGTDTQYF. The full variable domain, its missing parts supplied by reference TRBV11-2 and TRBJ2-3, is EAGVAQSPRYKIIEKRQSVAFWCNPISGHATLYWYQQILGQGPKLLIQFQNNGVVDDSQLPKDRFSAERLKGVDSTLKIQPAKLEDSAVYLCASSPRGGTDTQYFGPGTRLTVL.

Ten or more counts support this clonotype. The chain couples TRBV6-5 to TRBJ2-6; D is undetermined. The CDR3 consists of 13 residues. Looked up from germline, CDR1 is MNHEY and CDR2 is SVGAGI. V lost 2 bases, J lost 2 bases, and 1 base lay in between. CDR3 region: CASSYAGANVLTF. As DNA, the CDR3 is TGTGCCAGCAGTTACGCTGGGGCCAACGTCCTGACTTTC.